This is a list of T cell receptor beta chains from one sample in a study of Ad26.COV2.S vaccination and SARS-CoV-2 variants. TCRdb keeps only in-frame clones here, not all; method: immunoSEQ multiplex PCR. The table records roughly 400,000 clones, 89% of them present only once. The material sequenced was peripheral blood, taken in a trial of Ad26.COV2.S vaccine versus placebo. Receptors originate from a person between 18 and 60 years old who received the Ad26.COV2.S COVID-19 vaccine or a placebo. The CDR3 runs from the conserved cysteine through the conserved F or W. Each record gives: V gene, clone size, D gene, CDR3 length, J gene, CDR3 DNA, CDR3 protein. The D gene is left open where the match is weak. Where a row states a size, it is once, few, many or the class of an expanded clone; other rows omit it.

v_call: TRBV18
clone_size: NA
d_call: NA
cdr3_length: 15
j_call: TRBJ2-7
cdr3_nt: TGTGCCAGCTCACCACCAAGGGGGAGCTCCTACGAGCAGTACTTC
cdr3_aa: CASSPPRGSSYEQYF

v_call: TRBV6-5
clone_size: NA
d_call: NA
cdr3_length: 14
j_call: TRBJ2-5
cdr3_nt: TGTGCCAGCAGTTACTCGGGTAGCCAAGAGACCCAGTACTTC
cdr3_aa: CASSYSGSQETQYF

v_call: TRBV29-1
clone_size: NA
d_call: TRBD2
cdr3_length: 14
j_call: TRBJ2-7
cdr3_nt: TGCAGCGTTTGTGTTAGCGGGAGCTCCTACGAGCAGTACTTC
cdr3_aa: CSVCVSGSSYEQYF

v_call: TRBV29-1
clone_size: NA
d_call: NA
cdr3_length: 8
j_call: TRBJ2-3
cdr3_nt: TGCAGCGTTGAAGGAGAGTATTTT
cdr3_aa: CSVEGEYF

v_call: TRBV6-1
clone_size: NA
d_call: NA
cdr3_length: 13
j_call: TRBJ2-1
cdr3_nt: TGTGCCAGCAGTGAGGGGACGGAGAATGAGCAGTTCTTC
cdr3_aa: CASSEGTENEQFF

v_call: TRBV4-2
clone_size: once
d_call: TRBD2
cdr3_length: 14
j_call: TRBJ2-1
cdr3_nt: TGTGCCAGCAGCCAGGCCGGGGGGTTCAATGAGCAGTTCTTC
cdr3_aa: CASSQAGGFNEQFF

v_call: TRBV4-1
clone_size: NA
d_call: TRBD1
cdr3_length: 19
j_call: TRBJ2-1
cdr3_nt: TGCGCCAGCAGCCTAACAAACATAAGGGACAGCAGCTCCTACAATGAGCAGTTCTTC
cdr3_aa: CASSLTNIRDSSSYNEQFF

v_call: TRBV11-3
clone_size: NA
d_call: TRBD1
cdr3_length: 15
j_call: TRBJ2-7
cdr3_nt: TGTGCCAGCAGCTATTTGGGACAGAGCTCCTACGAGCAGTACTTC
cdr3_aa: CASSYLGQSSYEQYF

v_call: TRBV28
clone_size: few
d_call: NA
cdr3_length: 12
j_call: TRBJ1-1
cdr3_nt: TGTGCCAGCAGCTTCTCACACACTGAAGCTTTCTTT
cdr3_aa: CASSFSHTEAFF

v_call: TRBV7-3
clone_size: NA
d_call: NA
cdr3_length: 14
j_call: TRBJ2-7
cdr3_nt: TGTGCCAGCAGCTTAGGGTCCCGCAAAGAAGAGCAGTACTTC
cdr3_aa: CASSLGSRKEEQYF

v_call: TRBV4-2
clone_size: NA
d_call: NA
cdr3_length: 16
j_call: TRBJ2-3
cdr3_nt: TGTGCCAGCAGCCAAGATATCTCCTCCCGCACAGATACGCAGTATTTT
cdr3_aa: CASSQDISSRTDTQYF

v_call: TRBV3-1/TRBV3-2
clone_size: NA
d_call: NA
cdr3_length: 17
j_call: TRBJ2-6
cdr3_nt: TGTGCCAGCAGCCCTGTGGGTGGGACGCTCGGGGCCAACGTCCTGACTTTC
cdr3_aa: CASSPVGGTLGANVLTF

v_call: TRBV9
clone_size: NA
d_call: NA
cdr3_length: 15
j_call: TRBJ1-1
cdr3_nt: TGTGCCAGCAGCCCCGGGAGGGGCTTGGGGACTGAAGCTTTCTTT
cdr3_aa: CASSPGRGLGTEAFF

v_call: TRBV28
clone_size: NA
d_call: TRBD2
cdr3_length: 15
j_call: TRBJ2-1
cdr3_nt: TGTGCCAGCAGTTGGAGTAAAGCGGGAGGCAGTGAGCAGTTCTTC
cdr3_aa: CASSWSKAGGSEQFF

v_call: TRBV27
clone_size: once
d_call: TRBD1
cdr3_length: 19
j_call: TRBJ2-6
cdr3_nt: TGTGCCAGCAGTTCAGCGCACAGGGACAGGGGCTCTGGGGCCAACGTCCTGACTTTC
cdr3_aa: CASSSAHRDRGSGANVLTF

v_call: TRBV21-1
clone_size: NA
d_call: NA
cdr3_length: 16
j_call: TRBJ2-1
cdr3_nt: TGTGCCAGCAGCAAATTATACTACCGAACCTACAATGAGCAGTTCTTC
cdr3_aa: CASSKLYYRTYNEQFF

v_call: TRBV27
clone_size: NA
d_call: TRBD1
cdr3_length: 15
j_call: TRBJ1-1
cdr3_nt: TGTGCCAGCAGTTTATCGCAGGGGGCTTTAACTGAAGCTTTCTTT
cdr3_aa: CASSLSQGALTEAFF